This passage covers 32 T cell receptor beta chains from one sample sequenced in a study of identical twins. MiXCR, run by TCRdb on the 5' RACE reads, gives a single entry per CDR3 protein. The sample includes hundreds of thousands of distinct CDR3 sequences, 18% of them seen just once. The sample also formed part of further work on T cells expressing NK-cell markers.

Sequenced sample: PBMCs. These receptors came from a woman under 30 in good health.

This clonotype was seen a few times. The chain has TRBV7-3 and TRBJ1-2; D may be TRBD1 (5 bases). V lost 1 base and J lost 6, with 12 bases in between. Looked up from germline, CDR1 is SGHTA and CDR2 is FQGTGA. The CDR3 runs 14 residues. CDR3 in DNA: TGTGCCAGCAGCTTAAGGGAGGGGAGAGATGGCTACACCTTC. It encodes CASSLREGRDGYTF.

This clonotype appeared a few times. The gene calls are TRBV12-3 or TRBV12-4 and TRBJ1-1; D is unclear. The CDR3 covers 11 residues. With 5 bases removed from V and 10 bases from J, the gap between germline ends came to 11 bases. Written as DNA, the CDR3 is TGTGCCAGCAGTCCCATCCACCCAGCTTTCTTT. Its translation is CASSPIHPAFF.

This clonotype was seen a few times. Written as DNA, the CDR3 is TGTGCCAGCAGCTTAGAAGTTAGCTGGAAGGTTACGCAGTATTTT. Protein sequence: CASSLEVSWKVTQYF. The gene calls are TRBV7-2 and TRBJ2-3; unclear D gene. V dropped 1 base and J dropped 8 bases, with 16 bases sitting between them. The CDR3 is made up of 15 amino acids. Germline CDR1 reads SGHTA; CDR2 reads FQGNSA.

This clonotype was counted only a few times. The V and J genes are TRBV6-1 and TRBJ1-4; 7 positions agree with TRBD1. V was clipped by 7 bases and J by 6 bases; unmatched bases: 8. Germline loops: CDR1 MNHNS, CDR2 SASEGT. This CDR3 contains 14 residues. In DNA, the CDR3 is TGTGCCAGCACCTCAGGGGGGGAGGATGAAAAACTGTTTTTT. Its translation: CASTSGGEDEKLFF.

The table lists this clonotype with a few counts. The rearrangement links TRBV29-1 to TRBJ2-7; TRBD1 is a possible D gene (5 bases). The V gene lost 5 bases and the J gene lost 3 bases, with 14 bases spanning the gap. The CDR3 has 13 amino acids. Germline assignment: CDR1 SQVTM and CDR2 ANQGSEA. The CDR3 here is CSVKSLDSYEQYF. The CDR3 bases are TGCAGCGTTAAATCCCTAGACAGCTACGAGCAGTACTTC.

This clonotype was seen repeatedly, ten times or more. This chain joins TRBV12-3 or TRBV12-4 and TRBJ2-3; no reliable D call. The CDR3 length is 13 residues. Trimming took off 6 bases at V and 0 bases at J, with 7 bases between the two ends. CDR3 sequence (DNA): TGTGCCAGCAGGCGTACTAGCACAGATACGCAGTATTTT. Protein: CASRRTSTDTQYF.

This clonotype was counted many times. The CDR3 bases are TGCGCCAGCAGCCTTAAGGTTGGGGGGAACACTGAAGCTTTCTTT. Encoded protein: CASSLKVGGNTEAFF. The J gene is TRBJ1-1, the V gene TRBV5-1, with a tentative D call TRBD1 (5 bases). The CDR3 contains 15 residues. Germline V gene sequence: CDR1 SGHRS, CDR2 YFSETQ. Between the trimmed V and J ends, which lost 4 bases and 1 base, there was a span of 14 bases.

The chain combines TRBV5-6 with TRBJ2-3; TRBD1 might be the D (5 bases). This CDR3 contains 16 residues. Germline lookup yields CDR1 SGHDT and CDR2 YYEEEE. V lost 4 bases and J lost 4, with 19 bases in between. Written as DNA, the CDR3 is TGTGCCAGCAGCCTCCTTGGGGCAGGGCATTCAGATACGCAGTATTTT. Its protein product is CASSLLGAGHSDTQYF.

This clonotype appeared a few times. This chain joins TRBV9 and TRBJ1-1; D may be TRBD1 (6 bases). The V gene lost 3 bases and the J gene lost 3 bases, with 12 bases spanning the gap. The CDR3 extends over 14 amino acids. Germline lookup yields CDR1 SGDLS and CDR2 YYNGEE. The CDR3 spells CASSAPGVDTEAFF. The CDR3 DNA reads TGTGCCAGCAGCGCCCCAGGGGTCGACACTGAAGCTTTCTTT. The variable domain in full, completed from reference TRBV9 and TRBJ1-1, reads DSGVTQTPKHLITATGQRVTLRCSPRSGDLSVYWYQQSLDQGLQFLIQYYNGEERAKGNILERFSAQQFPDLHSELNLSSLELGDSALYFCASSAPGVDTEAFFGQGTRLTVV.

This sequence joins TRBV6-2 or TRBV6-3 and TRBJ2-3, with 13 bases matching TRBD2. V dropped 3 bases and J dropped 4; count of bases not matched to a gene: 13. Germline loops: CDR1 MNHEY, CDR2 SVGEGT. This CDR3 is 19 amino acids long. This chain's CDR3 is CASSYYEPGLAGSSDTQYF. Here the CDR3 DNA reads TGTGCCAGCAGTTATTACGAACCGGGACTAGCGGGAAGCTCAGATACGCAGTATTTT.

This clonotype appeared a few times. As DNA, the CDR3 is TGCAGTGCGCTAGCCAGCGGGGGCACAGATACGCAGTATTTT. Its protein product is CSALASGGTDTQYF. The chain carries TRBV20-1 and TRBJ2-3; the match to TRBD2 covers 7 bases. Germline CDR1 DFQATT, CDR2 SNEGSKA (reference sequence). V was clipped by 6 bases and J by 1 base; unmatched bases: 7. The CDR3 contains 14 residues.

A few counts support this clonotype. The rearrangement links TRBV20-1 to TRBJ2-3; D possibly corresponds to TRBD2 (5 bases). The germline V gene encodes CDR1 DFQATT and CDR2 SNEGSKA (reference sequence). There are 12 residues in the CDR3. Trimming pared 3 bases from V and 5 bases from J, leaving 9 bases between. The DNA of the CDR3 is TGCAGTGCTAGGGATGGGAGAGATACGCAGTATTTT. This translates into CSARDGRDTQYF.

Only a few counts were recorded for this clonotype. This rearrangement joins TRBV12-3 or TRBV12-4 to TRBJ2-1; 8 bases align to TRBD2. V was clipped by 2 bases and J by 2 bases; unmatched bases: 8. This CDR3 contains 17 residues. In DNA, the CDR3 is TGTGCCAGCAGTTTACGGCTAGCGGGCACCGCCTACAATGAGCAGTTCTTC. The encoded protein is CASSLRLAGTAYNEQFF.

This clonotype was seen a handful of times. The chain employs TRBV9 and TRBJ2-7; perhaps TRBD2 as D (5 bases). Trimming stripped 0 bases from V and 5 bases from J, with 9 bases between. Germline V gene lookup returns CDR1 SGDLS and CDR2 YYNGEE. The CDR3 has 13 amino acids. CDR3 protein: CASSVEGDDEQYF. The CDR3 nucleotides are TGTGCCAGCAGCGTAGAGGGAGACGACGAGCAGTACTTC.

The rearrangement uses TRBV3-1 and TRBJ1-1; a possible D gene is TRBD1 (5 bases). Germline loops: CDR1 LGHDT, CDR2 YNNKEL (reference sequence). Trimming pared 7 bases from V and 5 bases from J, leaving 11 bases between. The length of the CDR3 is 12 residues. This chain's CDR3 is CASKRQGTEAFF. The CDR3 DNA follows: TGTGCCAGCAAGAGGCAGGGAACTGAAGCTTTCTTT.

The CDR3 here is CASSSKSSNQPQHF. The CDR3 region has the DNA TGTGCCAGCAGTTCCAAAAGTAGCAATCAGCCCCAGCATTTT. V is TRBV27 and J is TRBJ1-5, with unresolved D. This CDR3 is built from 14 residues. The V end lost 4 bases, the J end lost 0 bases, and 7 bases lay between the germline ends. The germline gives CDR1 MNHEY, CDR2 SMNVEV (reference sequence).

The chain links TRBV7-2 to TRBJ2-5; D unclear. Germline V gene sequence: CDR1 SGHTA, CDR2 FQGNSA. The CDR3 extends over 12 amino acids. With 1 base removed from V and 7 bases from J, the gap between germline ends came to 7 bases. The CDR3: CASSLGPLTQYF. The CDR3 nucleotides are TGTGCCAGCAGCTTAGGCCCACTGACCCAGTACTTC.

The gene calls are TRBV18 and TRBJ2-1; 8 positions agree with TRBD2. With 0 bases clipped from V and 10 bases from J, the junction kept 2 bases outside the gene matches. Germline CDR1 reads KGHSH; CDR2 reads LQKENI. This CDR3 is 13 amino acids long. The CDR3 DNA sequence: TGTGCCAGCTCACCACCTGGCGGGAGGGAGCAGTTCTTC. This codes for CASSPPGGREQFF.

The CDR3 coding sequence is TGTGCCAGCACCCCTAGGCTCACAGATACGCAGTATTTT. As protein: CASTPRLTDTQYF. The V gene is TRBV7-2, the J gene TRBJ2-3; no clear D gene. The CDR3 has 13 residues. Germline V gene sequence: CDR1 SGHTA, CDR2 FQGNSA. V was pared by 7 bases and J by 2 bases, with 10 bases between.

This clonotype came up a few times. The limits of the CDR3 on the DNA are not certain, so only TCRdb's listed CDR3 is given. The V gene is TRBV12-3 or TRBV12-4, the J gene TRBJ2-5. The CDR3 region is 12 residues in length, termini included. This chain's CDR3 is CASSSSVKTQYF.

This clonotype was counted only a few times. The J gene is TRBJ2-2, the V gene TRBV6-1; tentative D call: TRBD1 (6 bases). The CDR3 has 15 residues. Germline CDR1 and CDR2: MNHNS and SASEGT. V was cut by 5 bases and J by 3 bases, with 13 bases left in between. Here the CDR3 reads CASSPRGSYTGELFF. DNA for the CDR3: TGTGCCAGCAGTCCCAGGGGTTCATACACCGGGGAGCTGTTTTTT.

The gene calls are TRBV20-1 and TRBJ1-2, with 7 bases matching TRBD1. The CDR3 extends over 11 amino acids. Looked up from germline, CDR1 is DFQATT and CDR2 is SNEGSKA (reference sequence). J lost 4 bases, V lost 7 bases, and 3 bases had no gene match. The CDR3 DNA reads TGCAGTGTTGGGACAGCCTATGGCTACACCTTC. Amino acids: CSVGTAYGYTF.

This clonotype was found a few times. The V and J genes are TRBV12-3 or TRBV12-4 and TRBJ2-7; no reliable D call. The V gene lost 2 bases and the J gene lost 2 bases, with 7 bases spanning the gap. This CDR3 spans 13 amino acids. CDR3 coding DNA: TGTGCCAGCAGTTTACTCTACACCTACGAGCAGTACTTC. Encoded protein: CASSLLYTYEQYF.

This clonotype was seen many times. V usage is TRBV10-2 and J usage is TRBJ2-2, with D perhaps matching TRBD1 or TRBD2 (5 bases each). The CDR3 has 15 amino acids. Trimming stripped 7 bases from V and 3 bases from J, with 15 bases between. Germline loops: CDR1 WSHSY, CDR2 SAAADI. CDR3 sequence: CASNRDLTHTGELFF. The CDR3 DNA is TGCGCCAGCAACCGGGACCTCACCCACACCGGGGAGCTGTTTTTT.

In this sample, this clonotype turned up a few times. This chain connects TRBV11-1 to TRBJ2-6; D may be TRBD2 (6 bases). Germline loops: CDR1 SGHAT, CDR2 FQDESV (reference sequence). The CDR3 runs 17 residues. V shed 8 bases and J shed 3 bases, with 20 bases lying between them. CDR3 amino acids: CASGTGRGGSGANVLTF. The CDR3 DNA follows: TGTGCCAGCGGCACCGGGCGGGGAGGTAGTGGGGCCAACGTCCTGACTTTC.

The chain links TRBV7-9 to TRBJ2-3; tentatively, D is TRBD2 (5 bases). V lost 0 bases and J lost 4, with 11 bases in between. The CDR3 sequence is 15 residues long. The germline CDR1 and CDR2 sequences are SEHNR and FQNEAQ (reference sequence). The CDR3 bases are TGTGCCAGCAGCTTAGCCGGGGTTAGGGCAGATACGCAGTATTTT. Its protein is CASSLAGVRADTQYF.

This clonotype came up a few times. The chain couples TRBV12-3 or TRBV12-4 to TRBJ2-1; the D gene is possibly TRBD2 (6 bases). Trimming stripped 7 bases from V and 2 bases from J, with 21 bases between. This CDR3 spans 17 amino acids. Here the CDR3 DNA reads TGTGCCAGCACCCTGGCGGAGGGCCCCCCACCCTACAATGAGCAGTTCTTC. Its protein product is CASTLAEGPPPYNEQFF.

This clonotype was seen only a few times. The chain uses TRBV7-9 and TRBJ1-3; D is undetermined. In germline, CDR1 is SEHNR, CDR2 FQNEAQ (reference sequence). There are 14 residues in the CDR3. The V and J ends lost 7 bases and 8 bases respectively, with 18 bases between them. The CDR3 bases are TGTGCCAGCACCAACCAGGTGCCCGTGGACACCATATATTTT. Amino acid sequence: CASTNQVPVDTIYF.

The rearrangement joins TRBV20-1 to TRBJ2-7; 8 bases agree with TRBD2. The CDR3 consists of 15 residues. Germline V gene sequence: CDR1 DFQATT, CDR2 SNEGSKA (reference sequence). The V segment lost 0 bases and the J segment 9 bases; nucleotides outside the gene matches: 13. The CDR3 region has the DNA TGCAGTGCTAGAGAGGGGGTGACTAGCGAGAACGGGCAGTACTTC. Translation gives CSAREGVTSENGQYF.

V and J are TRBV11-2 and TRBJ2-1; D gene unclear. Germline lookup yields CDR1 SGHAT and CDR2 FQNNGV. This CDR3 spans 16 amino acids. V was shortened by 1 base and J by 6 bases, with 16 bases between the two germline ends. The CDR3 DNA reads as TGTGCCAGCAGCTTAGGGTTTTTGAGTACTCGCAATGAGCAGTTCTTC. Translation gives CASSLGFLSTRNEQFF.

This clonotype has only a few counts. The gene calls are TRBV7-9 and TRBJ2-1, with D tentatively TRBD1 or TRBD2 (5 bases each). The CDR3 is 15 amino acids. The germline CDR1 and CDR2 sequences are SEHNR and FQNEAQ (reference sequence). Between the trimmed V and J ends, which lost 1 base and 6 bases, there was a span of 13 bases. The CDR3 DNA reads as TGTGCCAGCAGCTTAGTTGGGGACCGCGTCAATGAGCAGTTCTTC. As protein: CASSLVGDRVNEQFF.

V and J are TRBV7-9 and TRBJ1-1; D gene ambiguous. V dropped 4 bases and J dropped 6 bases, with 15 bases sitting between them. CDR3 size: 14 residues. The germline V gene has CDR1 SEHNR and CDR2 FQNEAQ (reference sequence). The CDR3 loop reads CASSSEKGKAEAFF. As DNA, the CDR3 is TGTGCCAGCAGCTCCGAAAAAGGGAAGGCTGAAGCTTTCTTT.